A single sample gave rise to the 20 T cell receptor beta chains below, sequenced in a study of blood T cell repertoires in COVID-19. TCRdb's copy holds only in-frame clones and misses some; the assay was immunoSEQ multiplex PCR. The sample records roughly 100,000 clones, 75% to 90% being singletons. Material for sequencing was peripheral blood. Source of these receptors: a woman between 50 and 59 years old with COVID-19, enrolled during active disease.

The chain uses TRBV12-3 or TRBV12-4 and TRBJ1-2; D unclear. The CDR3 contains 11 residues. With 6 bases removed from V and 10 bases from J, the gap between germline ends came to 12 bases. The CDR3 here is CASRKAEAYTF. The CDR3 DNA is TGTGCCAGCAGAAAAGCGGAGGCCTACACCTTC.

The chain couples TRBV7-9 to TRBJ1-2; 7 bases agree with TRBD1. The CDR3 contains 16 residues. J lost 0 bases, V lost 5 bases, and 9 bases had no gene match. The germline gives CDR1 SEHNR, CDR2 FQNEAQ (reference sequence). CDR3 bases: TGTGCCAGCAGCCTTCCAGGGCAGGGGGCTAACTATGGCTACACCTTC. Protein product: CASSLPGQGANYGYTF.

The genes are TRBV6-1 and TRBJ1-6, with D maybe TRBD1 (6 bases). Germline V CDR1 and CDR2: MNHNS, SASEGT. The CDR3 extends over 19 amino acids. V lost 1 base to trimming and J lost 7 bases, with 23 bases between them. The CDR3 DNA reads TGTGCCAGCAGTGAAGGTCCGGGACAAGGGGCTCAAATCAATTCACCCCTCCACTTT. Translation: CASSEGPGQGAQINSPLHF.

This clone appeared once. The chain combines TRBV2 with TRBJ1-2; 9 positions agree with TRBD1. J was trimmed by 7 bases and V by 9 bases; bases with no gene match: 3. The CDR3 runs 11 residues. The germline V gene has CDR1 SNHLY and CDR2 FYNNEI. The CDR3 coding sequence is TGTGCCAGGGGACAGGGTCCTGGCTACACCTTC. This codes for CARGQGPGYTF. Complete variable domain (other parts from reference TRBV2 and TRBJ1-2): EPEVTQTPSHQVTQMGQEVILRCVPISNHLYFYWYRQILGQKVEFLVSFYNNEISEKSEIFDDQFSVERPDGSNFTLKIRSTKLEDSAMYFCARGQGPGYTFGSGTRLTVV.

The genes are TRBV18 and TRBJ1-4, with D uncertain. Germline V gene data show CDR1 as KGHSH and CDR2 as LQKENI. Trimming cost V 2 bases and J 3 bases, with 16 bases left between them. CDR3 size: 17 residues. The CDR3 DNA reads as TGTGCCAGCTCACCAGGCGGCGGGCCTCGGTCTAATGAAAAACTGTTTTTT. It codes for CASSPGGGPRSNEKLFF.

The CDR3 is CASSFPPLAGGFRDTQYF. CDR3 nucleotide sequence: TGTGCCAGTAGTTTCCCCCCCCTAGCGGGGGGGTTTAGAGATACGCAGTATTTT. The V gene is TRBV19, the J gene TRBJ2-3, with TRBD2 matching 12 bases. V lost 5 bases, J lost 5 bases, and 14 bases stayed unmatched. Germline V gene data show CDR1 as LNHDA and CDR2 as SQIVND (reference sequence). CDR3 length: 18 residues.

The V and J genes are TRBV11-2 and TRBJ2-7; D is perhaps TRBD2 (6 bases). The CDR3 contains 13 residues. V was pared by 5 bases and J by 7 bases, with 15 bases between. CDR1 is SGHAT and CDR2 is FQNNGV in the germline V gene. The chain's CDR3 is CASSADLAGEQYF. Here the CDR3 DNA reads TGTGCCAGCAGCGCCGACCTCGCGGGGGAGCAGTACTTC.

The chain links TRBV7-9 to TRBJ2-7, with 7 bases lining up with TRBD1. The J segment lost 4 bases and the V segment lost 1 base, leaving 4 bases of the junction unmatched. The germline V gene has CDR1 SEHNR and CDR2 FQNEAQ (reference sequence). CDR3 size: 14 residues. CDR3 loop: CASSLGTGLYEQYF. The CDR3 DNA sequence: TGTGCCAGCAGCTTAGGGACAGGCCTATACGAGCAGTACTTC. The full variable domain, completed using reference TRBV7-9 and TRBJ2-7, is DTGVSQNPRHKITKRGQNVTFRCDPISEHNRLYWYRQTLGQGPEFLTYFQNEAQLEKSRLLSDRFSAERPKGSFSTLEIQRTEQGDSAMYLCASSLGTGLYEQYFGPGTRLTVT.

The V gene is TRBV9, the J gene TRBJ2-5; 9 bases fit TRBD1. The junction had 12 bases not matched to a gene; V was cut back by 4 bases and J by 5 bases. In germline, CDR1 is SGDLS, CDR2 YYNGEE. The CDR3 contains 16 residues. CDR3 residues: CASSPYRDRVGETQYF. The CDR3 bases are TGTGCCAGCAGCCCATACCGGGACAGGGTTGGGGAGACCCAGTACTTC.

The genes are TRBV5-1 and TRBJ2-3; D is perhaps TRBD2 (5 bases). Germline values: CDR1 SGHRS, CDR2 YFSETQ. The CDR3 has 16 amino acids. Trimming stripped 4 bases from V and 5 bases from J, with 20 bases between. In DNA form, the CDR3 reads TGCGCCAGCAGCACCGCGCTAGCCTCAGTACAAGATACGCAGTATTTT. It is translated as CASSTALASVQDTQYF.

The chain couples TRBV7-2 to TRBJ2-7, with unresolved D. Looked up from germline, CDR1 is SGHTA and CDR2 is FQGNSA. This CDR3 has 13 residues. The V end lost 2 bases, the J end lost 2 bases, and 7 bases lay between the germline ends. CDR3 loop: CASSLSQAYEQYF. In nucleotides, the CDR3 is TGTGCCAGCAGCTTAAGCCAGGCCTACGAGCAGTACTTC.

The chain links TRBV9 to TRBJ2-1; TRBD1 matches 7 bases. Trimming took 0 bases from V and 4 from J; bases not matched to a gene: 4. Germline V CDR1 and CDR2: SGDLS, YYNGEE. This CDR3 has 15 amino acids. For the CDR3, the DNA is TGTGCCAGCAGCGTAGGTGGGGGACAGTACAATGAGCAGTTCTTC. Translation gives CASSVGGGQYNEQFF.

Only one count was recorded for this clone. The chain couples TRBV6-2 or TRBV6-3 to TRBJ2-7; 8 bases fit TRBD2. CDR3 length: 13 residues. CDR1 is MNHEY and CDR2 is SVGEGT in the germline V gene. The V segment lost 2 bases and the J segment 6 bases; nucleotides outside the gene matches: 3. The CDR3 here is CASSYTGGLEQYF. Here the CDR3 DNA reads TGTGCCAGCAGTTACACGGGGGGGCTCGAGCAGTACTTC.

V is TRBV6-2 or TRBV6-3 and J is TRBJ2-7; 9 nucleotides agree with TRBD1. Trimming cost V 2 bases and J 4 bases; bases outside gene matches: 3. CDR1 and CDR2 from the germline V gene are MNHEY and SVGEGT. CDR3 length: 14 residues. CDR3: CASSYRQGGYEQYF. The CDR3 DNA follows: TGTGCCAGCAGTTACCGACAGGGGGGATACGAGCAGTACTTC.

This clone was seen just once. The DNA for the CDR3 is TGTGCCAGTAGCTTGGGACTAGCGGGCCCGAACACCGGGGAGCTGTTTTTT. Its protein is CASSLGLAGPNTGELFF. The chain links TRBV19 to TRBJ2-2, with 12 bases fitting TRBD2. This CDR3 spans 17 amino acids. Looked up from germline, CDR1 is LNHDA and CDR2 is SQIVND (reference sequence). Unmatched junction bases numbered 5, after V lost 6 bases and J lost 0 bases.

The chain uses TRBV28 and TRBJ2-7; tentative D call: TRBD1 (6 bases). V dropped 3 bases and J dropped 1 base, with 10 bases sitting between them. Germline CDR1 and CDR2: MDHEN and SYDVKM. The CDR3 covers 14 residues. CDR3 region: CASSFLQGSYEQYF. The CDR3, as DNA: TGTGCCAGCAGTTTCCTCCAGGGGTCCTACGAGCAGTACTTC.

The chain recombines TRBV4-2 with TRBJ1-2; TRBD1 might be the D (5 bases). Germline V lookup: CDR1 LGHNA, CDR2 YNFKEQ. The ends were cut back, 4 bases at V and 5 bases at J, with 14 bases in the middle. The CDR3 covers 14 residues. CDR3 sequence: CASSPKEGDYGYTF. CDR3 DNA sequence: TGTGCCAGCAGCCCAAAGGAAGGGGATTATGGCTACACCTTC.

This chain joins TRBV18 and TRBJ2-1; 7 bases align to TRBD2. V shed 6 bases and J 8 bases; nucleotides not matched to a gene: 10. Germline CDR1 KGHSH, CDR2 LQKENI. This CDR3 comprises 14 residues. The CDR3 reads CASSLRTSLDEQFF. DNA for the CDR3: TGTGCCAGCTCCCTTAGGACTAGTTTGGATGAGCAGTTCTTC.

This clone turned up a few times. The V call is TRBV12-3 or TRBV12-4, the J call TRBJ1-5; no clear D gene. The CDR3 is 12 residues long. The V end was cut by 1 base, the J end by 5 bases, with 3 bases between. The CDR3 loop is CASSLVDQPQHF. CDR3 DNA: TGTGCCAGCAGTTTAGTAGATCAGCCCCAGCATTTT.

Judged by abundance, this clone is medium-sized. The same CDR3 can be traced to other DNA sequences in this sample. The chain couples TRBV12-5 to TRBJ2-7; tentative D call: TRBD1 (6 bases). Per germline, CDR1 LGHNT and CDR2 FRNRAP. This CDR3 contains 12 residues. V was pared by 3 bases and J by 5 bases, with 8 bases between. As DNA, the CDR3 is TGTGCTAGTGGTTTACAGGGAAACGAGCAGTACTTC. Protein sequence: CASGLQGNEQYF.